Included here is one TCR beta chain sequence, with context. The CDR3 extends over 16 amino acids. CDR1 and CDR2 from the germline V gene are SGHRS and YFSETQ. V was cut by 4 bases and J by 6 bases, with 22 bases left in between. The data stem from a study of blood T cell repertoires in COVID-19. About the research overall: From T cells, B-cell-depleted T cells, or PBMCs came the material, which was cDNA or gDNA.

Cohort 3 donors were reported recovered after two negative PCRs, clearance, or symptom resolution. This table comes from immunoSEQ multiplex PCR, and its TCRdb copy is limited to in-frame clones, with some not included. The profile covers under 350,000 clones, with around nine tenths appearing a single time and approximately 2.6% taken by the ten largest. This TCR was sampled from a young woman who had recovered from COVID-19. Source material: PBMCs or T cells enriched from blood (not recorded which). V and J are TRBV5-1 and TRBJ1-1, with D possibly TRBD1 on 5 matching bases. CDR3 residues: CASSGQIRGEMAEAFF. The DNA of the CDR3 is TGCGCCAGCAGCGGTCAAATAAGGGGCGAGATGGCTGAAGCTTTCTTT.